This T cell receptor (beta chain) appears in the sequencing data of a study of blood T cell repertoires in COVID-19 (TCRdb year 2020). A note on the overall study: The collaborator samples originated in the United States, Italy and Spain and spanned the acute and convalescent phases of COVID-19. The prospective study material was composed of cDNA or gDNA derived from T cells, B-cell-depleted T cells, or PBMCs. Deeply sampled blood TCRbeta repertoires from subjects exposed to, actively infected with, or recovered from COVID-19 were included in the dataset. The repertoires were released in a freely available public database meant as a resource for research on the immune response to SARS-CoV-2. Samples came from the ongoing ImmuneRACE study (first 160 participants) plus 1,254 subjects from 6 global collaborators. Nearly every sample came with metadata listing a de-identified subject ID, COVID-19 status, age in years and sex. Where available, HLA class I and class II types were taken from metadata supplied by the sample provider and were not determined by assay-based typing. General study outcomes and caveats: The amount of clinical and demographic metadata varied by source and participant and was provided uncurated.

On this clone itself: What antigen it recognizes has not been identified. No much larger clone exists at a distance of one base, and base qualities are not known.

One collaborating source in Seattle enrolled patients while the patients were actively infected and followed the patients over time throughout the course of disease. Collaborating institutions collected whole blood in K2EDTA tubes following their own protocols. For TCRbeta analysis, collaborators shipped samples in one of three forms: frozen whole blood, isolated PBMCs, or DNA extracted from either of those sample types. Based on the germline V gene, the CDR1 and CDR2 sequences are KGHSH and LQKENI. The CDR3 runs 15 amino acids, cysteine and phenylalanine included. Only the CDR3 portion is preserved as DNA: 45 bases, with reading frame beginning at the first base. At the junction V is shortened by 3 bases and J by 6 bases; bases outside the gene matches: 4. TCRbeta CDR3 regions were amplified from genomic DNA by means of the immunoSEQ Assay, a bias-controlled multiplex PCR. As for how the authors treated the data: The number of nucleated cells in each sample was estimated by amplification of reference gene primers within the assay. To quantify the absolute abundance of each unique TCRbeta CDR3 rearrangement, sequence reads were collapsed and filtered. For each sample, productive Simpson clonality was calculated as the square root of Simpson's diversity index over productive rearrangements. Entries here come from immuneACCESS through TCRdb and include only in-frame sequences with V and J called. Some clones fail to appear in such tables; in the studies checked, an unresolved V gene covers under half of the shortfall, and the cause of the remainder is unknown. For V, J and clone size, that table is used; D and trimming come from the DNA. The sample table lists 250,000 to 300,000 clones, almost 90% of them with a count of one. Clones ranked in the top ten supply about 11% of the sample.

The sequence came from a woman in her 30s with COVID-19, enrolled during active disease. The chain joins TRBV18 to TRBJ1-6; 8 of the junction bases match TRBD1. Sequencing was performed on peripheral blood. The CDR3 in this case is CASSPQGASNSPLHF. At the DNA level, the sequence is TGTGCCAGCTCACCCCAGGGGGCGTCTAATTCACCCCTCCACTTT.